Included here is one TCR beta chain sequence, with context. The antigen remains unidentified. The V end was cut by 2 bases, the J end by 10 bases, with 20 bases between. Germline values: CDR1 MNHNS, CDR2 SASEGT. The CDR3 runs to 15 residues. The source of the sample is a study of cytomegalovirus exposure and HLA in healthy donors. Study summary: A prior study identified 100 million to 130 million unique TCR beta sequences from some 200 million T cells. Study-wide results and caveats: When analyzed later, the rates of TCR association showed variation by HLA locus, with DRB1 the most and HLA-C the fewest. Presence/absence analyses assumed roughly uniform sequencing depth across donors.

With 60 Vbeta and 13 Jbeta primers, the PCR was carried out. Authors' processing steps: A follow-up analysis tallied 60 million to 85 million unique TCR beta chains, 8.5 million to 14 million shared. Measured with immunoSEQ multiplex PCR; TCRdb has only the in-frame clones, and not every one. From that table come the V and J calls and clone size; the DNA was used to work out D and trimming. The data contain 250,000 or so clones, 81% of them seen just once; the ten biggest clones take up about 7.5%. The sample consisted of PBMCs. The receptor was derived from a woman aged 55 to 70 in good health and CMV-seropositive. This chain connects TRBV6-1 to TRBJ1-1; D perhaps matches TRBD1 (5 bases). The CDR3 bases are TGTGCCAGCAGTGAATATGGGACTTCCACTCTGGGAGCTTTCTTT. This translates into CASSEYGTSTLGAFF.